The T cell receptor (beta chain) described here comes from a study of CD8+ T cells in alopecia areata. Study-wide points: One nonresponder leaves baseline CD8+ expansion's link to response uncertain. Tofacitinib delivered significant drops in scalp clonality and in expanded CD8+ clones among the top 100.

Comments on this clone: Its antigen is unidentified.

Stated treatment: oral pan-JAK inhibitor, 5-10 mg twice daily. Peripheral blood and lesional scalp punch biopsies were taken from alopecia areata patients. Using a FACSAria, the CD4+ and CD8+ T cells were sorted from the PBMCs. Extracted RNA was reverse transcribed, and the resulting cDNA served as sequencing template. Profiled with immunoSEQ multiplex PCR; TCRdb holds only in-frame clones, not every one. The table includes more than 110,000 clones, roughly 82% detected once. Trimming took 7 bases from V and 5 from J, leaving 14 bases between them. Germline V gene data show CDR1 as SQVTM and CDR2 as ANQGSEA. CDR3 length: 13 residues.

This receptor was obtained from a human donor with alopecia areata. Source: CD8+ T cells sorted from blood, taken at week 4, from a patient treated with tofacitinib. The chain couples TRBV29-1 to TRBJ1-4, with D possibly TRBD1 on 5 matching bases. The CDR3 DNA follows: TGCAGCGCCGCAGGGCCCTTCAATGAAAAACTGTTTTTT. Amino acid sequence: CSAAGPFNEKLFF.